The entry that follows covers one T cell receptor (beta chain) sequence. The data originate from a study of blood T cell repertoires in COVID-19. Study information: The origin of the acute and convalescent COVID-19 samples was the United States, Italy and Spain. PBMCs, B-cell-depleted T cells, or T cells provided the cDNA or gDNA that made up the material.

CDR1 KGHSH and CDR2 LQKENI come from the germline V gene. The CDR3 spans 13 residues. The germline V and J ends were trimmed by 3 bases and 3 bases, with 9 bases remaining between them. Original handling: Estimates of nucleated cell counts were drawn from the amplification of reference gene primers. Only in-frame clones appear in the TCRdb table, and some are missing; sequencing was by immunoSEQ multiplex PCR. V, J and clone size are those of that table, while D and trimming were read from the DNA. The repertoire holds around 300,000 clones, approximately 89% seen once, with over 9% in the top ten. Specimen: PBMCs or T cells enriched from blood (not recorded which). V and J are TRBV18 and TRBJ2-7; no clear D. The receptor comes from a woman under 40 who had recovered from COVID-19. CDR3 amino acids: CASSPVENYEQYF. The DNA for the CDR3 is TGTGCCAGCTCACCGGTTGAGAACTACGAGCAGTACTTC.